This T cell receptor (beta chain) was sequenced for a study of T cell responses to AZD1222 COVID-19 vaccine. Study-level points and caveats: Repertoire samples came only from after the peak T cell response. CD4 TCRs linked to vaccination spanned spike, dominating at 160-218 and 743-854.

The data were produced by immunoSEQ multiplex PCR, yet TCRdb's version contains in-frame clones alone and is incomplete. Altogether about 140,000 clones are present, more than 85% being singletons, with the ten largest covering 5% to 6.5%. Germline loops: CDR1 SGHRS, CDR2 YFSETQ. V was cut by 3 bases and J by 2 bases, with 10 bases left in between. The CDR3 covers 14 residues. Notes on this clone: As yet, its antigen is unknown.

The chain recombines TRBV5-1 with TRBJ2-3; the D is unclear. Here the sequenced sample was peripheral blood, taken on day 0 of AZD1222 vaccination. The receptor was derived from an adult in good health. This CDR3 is CASSSTLTTDTQYF. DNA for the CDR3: TGCGCCAGCAGCTCCACTTTGACCACAGATACGCAGTATTTT.